This T cell receptor beta chain appears in the sequencing data of a study of blood T cells in healthy people across ages. General study results and limits: Whereas aged donors had fewer naive CD4+ cells, long-lived donors had more of them and higher diversity. Donor CMV status was unknown, possibly confounding expanded clonotype changes.

With each sample, at least 5 micrograms of total RNA were extracted. A second PCR of roughly 7 to 11 cycles used a sample-barcoded 5' primer and a J-beta primer mix. All samples gave at least 2.5 million CDR3-containing paired-end reads. MiXCR, applied by TCRdb to the 5' RACE reads, yields one record per CDR3 protein. Seen here are about 1.4 million distinct CDR3 sequences, 59% observed once, and the top ten hold approximately 7%. V gave up 2 bases and J gave up 4 bases, with 14 bases separating them. The germline V gene has CDR1 SGHTA and CDR2 FQGNSA. The CDR3 loop spans 15 amino acids. As regards this clonotype: The antigen is not known.

V is TRBV7-2 and J is TRBJ2-5; D is possibly TRBD2 (5 bases). This TCR was recovered from a man aged 18-30 years in good health. The sequencing input was blood. The DNA for the CDR3 is TGTGCCAGCAGCTTACCAGCGGAGGCGGGAGAGACCCAGTACTTC. As protein: CASSLPAEAGETQYF.